Presented here are 30 T cell receptor beta chains from one specimen sequenced in a study of human T cells and chemical hapten exposure. As to time point: patch test 3, about 24 weeks after DPC sensitization. The sample's treatment: therapeutic diphenylcyclopropenone sensitization with weekly scalp DPC. Via MiXCR, TCRdb re-called the RACE reads, giving one row per CDR3 protein. The sample holds around 200,000 distinct CDR3 sequences, more than 20% seen once. Sequencing used whole blood, obtained in connection with sensitization to the hapten diphenylcyclopropenone (DPC). Receptor source: a middle-aged woman with alopecia areata. Some clones in this sample may be carry-over from other donors' samples.

This clonotype was detected many times. The gene calls are TRBV29-1 and TRBJ1-2; D remains ambiguous. Per germline, CDR1 SQVTM and CDR2 ANQGSEA. V lost 6 bases to trimming and J lost 5 bases, with 10 bases between them. The CDR3 consists of 11 residues. The CDR3 nucleotides read TGCAGCGTGGAACTGGGATATGGCTACACCTTC. Translation gives CSVELGYGYTF.

This clonotype came up a few times. J is TRBJ2-1 and V is TRBV20-1; tentatively, D is TRBD2 (5 bases). Per the germline V gene, CDR1 is DFQATT and CDR2 is SNEGSKA (reference sequence). V was pared by 3 bases and J by 3 bases, with 9 bases between. This CDR3 spans 13 amino acids. In DNA form, the CDR3 reads TGCAGTGCTAGGAGGACTTTCTACAATGAGCAGTTCTTC. Amino acids: CSARRTFYNEQFF.

The chain is built from TRBV27 and TRBJ2-1, with 10 positions matching TRBD2. The CDR3 covers 17 residues. Germline V gives CDR1 MNHEY, CDR2 SMNVEV (reference sequence). J was trimmed by 2 bases and V by 3 bases; bases with no gene match: 7. The CDR3 DNA reads as TGTGCCAGCAGTTTGAATAATGGACTAGCGGCCTACAATGAGCAGTTCTTC. Translated, it gives CASSLNNGLAAYNEQFF.

The chain combines TRBV7-3 with TRBJ2-2; D is ambiguous. Trimming shortened V by 5 bases and J by 5 bases, and 18 bases separated the two germline ends. In germline, CDR1 is SGHTA, CDR2 FQGTGA. The CDR3 is 16 amino acids. CDR3 residues: CASSPRGGALTGELFF. CDR3 nucleotides: TGTGCCAGCAGCCCCCGTGGTGGAGCGTTGACCGGGGAGCTGTTTTTT.

This clonotype has at least ten counts. The CDR3 sequence is CSVAGTGSNEQYF. As DNA, the CDR3 is TGCAGCGTTGCCGGGACAGGGAGCAACGAGCAGTACTTC. The J gene is TRBJ2-7, the V gene TRBV29-1; 9 bases match TRBD1. The CDR3 consists of 13 residues. After removal of 4 bases from V and 5 bases from J, the junction contained 6 bases not matched to a gene. CDR1 and CDR2 (germline): SQVTM, ANQGSEA.

V and J are TRBV28 and TRBJ2-7, with D uncertain. Germline V CDR1 and CDR2: MDHEN, SYDVKM. Between the trimmed V and J ends, which lost 2 bases and 6 bases, there was a span of 14 bases. The CDR3 has 14 amino acids. In DNA form, the CDR3 reads TGTGCCAGCAGTTTACACGGCAAGGCATCCGAGCAGTACTTC. Its translation: CASSLHGKASEQYF.

A few counts support this clonotype. One junction end does not reproduce the germline sequence, and a read error may be involved. The V gene is TRBV5-1, the J gene TRBJ2-3; TRBD2 aligns across 10 bases. The CDR3 loop spans 15 amino acids. Per the germline V gene, CDR1 is SGHRS and CDR2 is YFSETQ. CDR3 region: CASRFSLAGADTQYF. DNA of the CDR3: TGCGCCAGCCGCTTTTCGCTAGCGGGGGCAGATACGCAGTATTTT.

This clonotype occurred a few times. The chain links TRBV2 to TRBJ2-1; 8 positions agree with TRBD1. This CDR3 is built from 14 residues. The V gene's germline CDR1 is SNHLY and CDR2 FYNNEI. Unmatched junction bases numbered 7, after V lost 6 bases and J lost 6 bases. In nucleotides, the CDR3 is TGTGCCAGCAGGCGGACAGGGAGGTTCAATGAGCAGTTCTTC. Amino acids: CASRRTGRFNEQFF.

The genes are TRBV5-1 and TRBJ2-1; unclear D gene. V lost 2 bases and J 8 bases, leaving 14 bases between the germline ends. The CDR3 loop spans 14 amino acids. Per the germline V gene, CDR1 is SGHRS and CDR2 is YFSETQ. CDR3: CASSFTNPLDEQFF. The CDR3 DNA sequence: TGCGCCAGCAGCTTTACCAACCCCCTCGATGAGCAGTTCTTC.

The chain couples TRBV6-6 to TRBJ1-2, with 8 bases lining up with TRBD1. The J segment lost 7 bases and the V segment lost 9 bases, leaving 1 base of the junction unmatched. The CDR3 extends over 10 amino acids. The V gene's germline CDR1 is MNHNY and CDR2 SVGAGI (reference sequence). In DNA form, the CDR3 reads TGTGCCAGTGGGACAGGTGGCTACACCTTC. It translates to CASGTGGYTF.

V and J are TRBV5-6 and TRBJ2-2; 7 nucleotides match TRBD1. CDR1 and CDR2 from the germline V gene are SGHDT and YYEEEE. V gave up 5 bases and J gave up 6 bases; unmatched junction bases: 7. The CDR3 is 14 residues long. The CDR3 DNA reads TGTGCCAGCAGGCTAACAGGGGATGCCGGGGAGCTGTTTTTT. Protein product: CASRLTGDAGELFF.

The rearrangement uses TRBV29-1 and TRBJ1-2, with a possible D match to TRBD1 (6 bases). CDR3 size: 12 residues. Between the trimmed V and J ends, which lost 2 bases and 7 bases, there was a span of 11 bases. Germline assignment: CDR1 SQVTM and CDR2 ANQGSEA. For the CDR3, the DNA is TGCAGCGTTGAAATCACAGGGCTTGGCTACACCTTC. Protein: CSVEITGLGYTF.

This clonotype was counted a few times. The rearrangement links TRBV28 to TRBJ2-7; D is possibly TRBD1 (6 bases). Germline loops: CDR1 MDHEN, CDR2 SYDVKM. The ends were cut back, 1 base at V and 3 bases at J, with 10 bases in the middle. This CDR3 comprises 14 residues. The CDR3 loop is CASSLLHRVYEQYF. In nucleotides, the CDR3 is TGTGCCAGCAGTTTATTGCACAGGGTCTACGAGCAGTACTTC.

This clonotype was observed a handful of times. The chain links TRBV10-3 to TRBJ1-2; 11 bases align to TRBD1. The CDR3 consists of 12 residues. Germline CDR1 is ENHRY and CDR2 is SYGVKD. V shed 8 bases, J shed 8 bases, and the junction held 4 bases outside the gene matches. The CDR3 nucleotides are TGTGCCATCGGACAGGGGGCGGGCGGCTACACCTTC. Amino acid sequence: CAIGQGAGGYTF.

The chain has TRBV12-3 or TRBV12-4 and TRBJ2-1; 9 bases are a match to TRBD1. The V and J ends lost 5 bases and 4 bases, in that order; junction bases with no gene match: 0. The CDR3 has 13 residues. Written as DNA, the CDR3 is TGTGCCAGCAGTGGACAGGGGTACAATGAGCAGTTCTTC. Translation gives CASSGQGYNEQFF.

Here the CDR3 DNA reads TGTGCCAGCAGTAATCTAGCGGGAGTGACGACCGGGGAGCTGTTTTTT. Protein sequence: CASSNLAGVTTGELFF. The chain employs TRBV27 and TRBJ2-2; 10 bases align to TRBD2. In germline, CDR1 is MNHEY, CDR2 SMNVEV (reference sequence). The CDR3 has 16 amino acids. J lost 5 bases, V lost 5 bases, and 8 bases had no gene match.

This clonotype has more than one count but fewer than ten. V is TRBV6-2 or TRBV6-3 and J is TRBJ2-5; no clear D. The V and J ends lost 3 bases and 5 bases respectively, with 10 bases between them. This CDR3 has 13 amino acids. Germline assignment: CDR1 MNHEY and CDR2 SVGEGT. The CDR3 DNA sequence: TGTGCCAGCAGTTATGCTTCAAGGGAGACCCAGTACTTC. As protein: CASSYASRETQYF.

This clonotype was seen more than once but under ten times. V usage is TRBV10-3 and J usage is TRBJ2-7; D uncertain. This CDR3 is 13 amino acids long. V gave up 10 bases and J gave up 0 bases, with 13 bases separating them. Germline values: CDR1 ENHRY, CDR2 SYGVKD. CDR3 DNA: TGTGCCACCCGTCAGGACCCCTCCTACGAGCAGTACTTC. Protein product: CATRQDPSYEQYF.

This clonotype was picked up many times. The chain has TRBV7-9 and TRBJ2-1; 7 bases are shared with TRBD2. The J segment lost 5 bases and the V segment lost 0 bases, leaving 7 bases of the junction unmatched. This CDR3 spans 16 amino acids. Germline V CDR1 and CDR2: SEHNR, FQNEAQ (reference sequence). In DNA form, the CDR3 reads TGTGCCAGCAGCTTAGCAATCCGCGGGAGAAACAATGAGCAGTTCTTC. Protein product: CASSLAIRGRNNEQFF.

The rearrangement links TRBV12-3 or TRBV12-4 to TRBJ1-1; 7 positions agree with TRBD1. J gave up 4 bases and V 7 bases, and 6 bases lay outside the gene matches. The CDR3 has 13 amino acids. The CDR3 DNA is TGTGCCAGCAATATCACAGGGGTCACTGAAGCTTTCTTT. Amino acid sequence: CASNITGVTEAFF.

J is TRBJ2-3 and V is TRBV20-1; TRBD2 matches 8 bases. The CDR3 length is 16 residues. Germline trimming cut 0 bases from V and 5 bases from J; bases unmatched to any gene: 10. Germline assignment: CDR1 DFQATT and CDR2 SNEGSKA (reference sequence). Here the CDR3 DNA reads TGCAGTGCTAGAGACAGCGGGAGATCTTCTTTAGATACGCAGTATTTT. It specifies CSARDSGRSSLDTQYF.

This clonotype was detected only a few times. V usage is TRBV4-2 and J usage is TRBJ2-7, with 9 positions matching TRBD1. Looked up from germline, CDR1 is LGHNA and CDR2 is YNFKEQ. The CDR3 sequence is 14 residues long. Germline trimming cut 2 bases from V and 3 bases from J; bases unmatched to any gene: 2. The CDR3 loop reads CASSQTGGFYEQYF. DNA for the CDR3: TGTGCCAGCAGCCAAACAGGGGGCTTCTACGAGCAGTACTTC.

As for this clonotype: An end of the junction differs from the germline gene, which may be a read error. The chain carries TRBV2 and TRBJ2-1; the match to TRBD2 covers 10 bases. CDR3 length: 14 residues. Germline CDR1 SNHLY, CDR2 FYNNEI. The CDR3 loop reads CVSMSAGGTNEQFF. CDR3 in DNA: TGTGTCAGCATGTCAGCGGGAGGGACCAATGAGCAGTTCTTC.

This clonotype was observed a handful of times. The chain employs TRBV28 and TRBJ2-1, with 13 bases matching TRBD2. The CDR3 is 17 amino acids. In germline, CDR1 is MDHEN, CDR2 SYDVKM. The V segment lost 6 bases and the J segment 7 bases; nucleotides outside the gene matches: 12. This CDR3 reads CASSLLSTSGRRNEQFF. In DNA form, the CDR3 reads TGTGCCAGCAGCCTACTATCGACTAGCGGGAGGAGGAATGAGCAGTTCTTC. Together with reference TRBV28 and TRBJ2-1, the CDR3 gives the full variable domain: DVKVTQSSRYLVKRTGEKVFLECVQDMDHENMFWYRQDPGLGLRLIYFSYDVKMKEKGDIPEGYSVSREKKERFSLILESASTNQTSMYLCASSLLSTSGRRNEQFFGPGTRLTVL.

This clonotype has at least ten counts. The V and J genes are TRBV2 and TRBJ1-2; perhaps TRBD1 as D (5 bases). With 6 bases removed from V and 8 bases from J, the gap between germline ends came to 13 bases. The CDR3 runs to 12 residues. CDR1 is SNHLY and CDR2 is FYNNEI in the germline V gene. CDR3 in amino acids: CASRPTGYGYTF. CDR3 sequence (DNA): TGTGCCAGCAGGCCCACAGGTTACGGCTACACCTTC. Together with reference TRBV2 and TRBJ1-2, the CDR3 gives the full variable domain: EPEVTQTPSHQVTQMGQEVILRCVPISNHLYFYWYRQILGQKVEFLVSFYNNEISEKSEIFDDQFSVERPDGSNFTLKIRSTKLEDSAMYFCASRPTGYGYTFGSGTRLTVV.

Only a few counts were recorded for this clonotype. The V gene is TRBV30, the J gene TRBJ1-2, with unresolved D. CDR1 GTSNPN and CDR2 SVGIG come from the germline V gene (reference sequence). Trimming took 2 bases from V and 4 from J, leaving 11 bases between them. The CDR3 is 13 residues long. CDR3 residues: CAWSKGRIYGYTF. DNA for the CDR3: TGTGCCTGGAGTAAAGGACGGATCTATGGCTACACCTTC.

The table lists this clonotype with a few counts. The chain recombines TRBV4-3 with TRBJ1-4; D unresolved. The length of the CDR3 is 15 residues. Trimming took 1 base from V and 6 from J, leaving 12 bases between them. CDR1 and CDR2 from the germline V gene are LGHNA and YSLEER. CDR3: CASSQGTYRDEKLFF. In DNA, the CDR3 is TGCGCCAGCAGCCAAGGTACCTACCGGGATGAAAAACTGTTTTTT.

CDR3 sequence (DNA): TGTGCCAGCTCACCACCATCACGGGGGAGGAGGACTGAAGCTTTCTTT. This sequence encodes CASSPPSRGRRTEAFF. The J gene is TRBJ1-1, the V gene TRBV18; D possibly corresponds to TRBD1 (5 bases). The germline gives CDR1 KGHSH, CDR2 LQKENI. With 0 bases removed from V and 5 bases from J, the gap between germline ends came to 16 bases. The CDR3 has 16 amino acids.

This clonotype was observed a few times. The chain is built from TRBV20-1 and TRBJ2-1, with 7 bases matching TRBD2. Germline CDR1 is DFQATT and CDR2 is SNEGSKA (reference sequence). This CDR3 has 13 residues. V lost 3 bases, J lost 2 bases, and 1 base stayed unmatched. The CDR3: CSASLAAYNEQFF. DNA for the CDR3: TGCAGTGCTAGCCTAGCGGCCTACAATGAGCAGTTCTTC.

The chain links TRBV29-1 to TRBJ2-3, with D tentatively TRBD1 (5 bases). This CDR3 comprises 14 residues. V was shortened by 0 bases and J by 3 bases, with 10 bases between the two germline ends. Germline V CDR1 and CDR2: SQVTM, ANQGSEA. DNA of the CDR3: TGCAGCGTTGAAGATCGCCAGGGAACAGATACGCAGTATTTT. It yields the protein CSVEDRQGTDTQYF.